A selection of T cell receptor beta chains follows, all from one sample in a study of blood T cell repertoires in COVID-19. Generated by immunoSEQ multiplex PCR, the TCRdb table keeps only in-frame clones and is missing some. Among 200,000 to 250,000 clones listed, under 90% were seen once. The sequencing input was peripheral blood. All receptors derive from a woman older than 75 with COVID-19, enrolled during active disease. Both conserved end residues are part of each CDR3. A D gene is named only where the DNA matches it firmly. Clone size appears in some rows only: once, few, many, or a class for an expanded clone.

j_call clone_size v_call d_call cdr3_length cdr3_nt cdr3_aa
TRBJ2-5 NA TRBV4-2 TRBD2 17 TGTGCCAGCAGCCAAGGGACTAGCGGGGACCTCCAAGAGACCCAGTACTTC CASSQGTSGDLQETQYF
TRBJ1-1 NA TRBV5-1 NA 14 TGCGCCAGCAGCTATTCCGAGGAGTACACTGAAGCTTTCTTT CASSYSEEYTEAFF
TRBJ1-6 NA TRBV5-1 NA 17 TGCGCCAGCAGCCACGGGGGGTGGCGGGGAGGCAATTCACCCCTCCACTTT CASSHGGWRGGNSPLHF
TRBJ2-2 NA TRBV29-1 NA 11 TGCAGCGTTTCCGCAGGCGGGGAGCTGTTTTTT CSVSAGGELFF
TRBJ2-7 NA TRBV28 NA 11 TGTGCCAGCAGTCCCCGGGACGAGCAGTACTTC CASSPRDEQYF
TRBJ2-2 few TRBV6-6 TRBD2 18 TGTGCCAGCAGTCGACTAGCGGGGGGTTCCCCGAACACCGGGGAGCTGTTTTTT CASSRLAGGSPNTGELFF
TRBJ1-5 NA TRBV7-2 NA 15 TGTGCCAGCAGCTTTCAGGGTGGTAGCAATCAGCCCCAGCATTTT CASSFQGGSNQPQHF
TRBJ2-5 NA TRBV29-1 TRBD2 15 TGCAGCGTGAGGGCTGGGTTAGCGGGGGCAGAGACCCAGTACTTC CSVRAGLAGAETQYF
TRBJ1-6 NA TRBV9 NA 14 TGTGCCAGCAGCGTAGCGGCAGGGGCGGCACCCCTCCACTTT CASSVAAGAAPLHF
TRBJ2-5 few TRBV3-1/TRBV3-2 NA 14 TGTGCCAGCAGCCAGCTCGAGGTTAAAGAGACCCAGTACTTC CASSQLEVKETQYF
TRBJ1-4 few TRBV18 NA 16 TGTGCCAGCTCACCTGTGGCAGATCATCCTTTTGAAAAACTGTTTTTT CASSPVADHPFEKLFF
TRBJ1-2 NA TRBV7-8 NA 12 TGTGCCAGCAGCCCAGGGGTTTCGGGCTACACCTTC CASSPGVSGYTF
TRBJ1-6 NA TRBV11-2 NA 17 TGTGCCAGCAGCTTAGATCTTGAACCGTCGGGGTATTCACCCCTCCACTTT CASSLDLEPSGYSPLHF
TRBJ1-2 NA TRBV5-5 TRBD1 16 TGTGCCAGCAGCTTGGGCGTAGGGGGCGCTTCCTATGGCTACACCTTC CASSLGVGGASYGYTF
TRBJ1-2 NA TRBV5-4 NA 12 TGTGCCAGCAGCCCGTCATATGGCGGCTACACCTTC CASSPSYGGYTF
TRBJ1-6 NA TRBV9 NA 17 TGTGCCAGCAGCGTAGCACTTTCCAGGGCCGATAATTCACCCCTCCACTTT CASSVALSRADNSPLHF
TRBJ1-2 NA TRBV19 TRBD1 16 TGTGCCAGTAGCACCCGACAGGGAGGAAATAACTATGGCTACACCTTC CASSTRQGGNNYGYTF
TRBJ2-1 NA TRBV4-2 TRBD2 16 TGTGCCAGCAGCCCCATACTAGCGGGGGGGTCGAATGAGCAGTTCTTC CASSPILAGGSNEQFF
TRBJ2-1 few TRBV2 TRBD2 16 TGTGCCAGCAGCGAAACGCCGGGACTACCACACAATGAGCAGTTCTTC CASSETPGLPHNEQFF
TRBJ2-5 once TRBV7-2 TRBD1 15 TGTGCCAGCAGCTCGCACAGGGGGGTGGGAGAGACCCAGTACTTC CASSSHRGVGETQYF
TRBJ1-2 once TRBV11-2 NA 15 TGTGCCAGCAGCCCTCAACTGACATCTGTCTATGGCTACACCTTC CASSPQLTSVYGYTF
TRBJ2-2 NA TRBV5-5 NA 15 TGTGCCAGCAGCTTGGCGGGGGTCAACACCGGGGAGCTGTTTTTT CASSLAGVNTGELFF
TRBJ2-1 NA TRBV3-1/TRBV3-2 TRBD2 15 TGTGCCACCTCCTCGGGACTAGCTGAGTTCAATGAGCAGTTCTTC CATSSGLAEFNEQFF
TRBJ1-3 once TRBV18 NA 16 TGTGCCAGCTCACCACCGAATTCGGGGAATGGAAACACCATATATTTT CASSPPNSGNGNTIYF
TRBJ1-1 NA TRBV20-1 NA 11 TGCAGTGCTAGGGGGCACACTGAAGCTTTCTTT CSARGHTEAFF
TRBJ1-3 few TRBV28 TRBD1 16 TGTGCCAGCAGTCACCGGACAGGGTCCTCTGGAAACACCATATATTTT CASSHRTGSSGNTIYF